Shown below are 4 T cell receptor beta chains from a single sample sequenced in a study of blood T cell repertoires in COVID-19. The data were produced by immunoSEQ multiplex PCR, yet TCRdb's version contains in-frame clones alone and is incomplete. Here the sample spans under 250,000 clones, about nine tenths being singletons. The sample consisted of peripheral blood. These receptors came from a man younger than 45 with COVID-19, enrolled during active disease.

V gene TRBV5-1 combines with J gene TRBJ2-3; TRBD2 aligns across 10 bases. CDR1 and CDR2 from the germline V gene are SGHRS and YFSETQ. The CDR3 spans 17 residues. Trimming removed 1 base from V and 2 bases from J; junction bases left unmatched: 7. This CDR3 is CASSLRASGGLTDTQYF. The DNA for the CDR3 is TGCGCCAGCAGCTTGAGGGCTAGCGGGGGACTCACAGATACGCAGTATTTT.

This chain connects TRBV5-1 to TRBJ1-4; D is unclear. Trimming shortened V by 5 bases and J by 7 bases, and 9 bases separated the two germline ends. The CDR3 sequence is 12 residues long. Germline-derived CDR1 and CDR2 are SGHRS and YFSETQ. As DNA, the CDR3 is TGCGCCAGCAGATCTACGGGTGAAAAACTGTTTTTT. It translates to CASRSTGEKLFF.

This clone appeared a single time. This chain links TRBV3-1 (or the pseudogene TRBV3-2) with TRBJ1-2; D perhaps matches TRBD1 (5 bases). The CDR3 covers 15 residues. V lost 3 bases, J lost 2 bases, and 13 bases lay in between. Germline V gene lookup returns CDR1 LGHDT and CDR2 YNNKEL (reference sequence). The chain's CDR3 is CASSHATARNYGYTF. The CDR3 nucleotides read TGTGCCAGCAGCCATGCGACAGCGCGAAACTATGGCTACACCTTC.

The chain recombines TRBV10-1 with TRBJ2-2, with TRBD2 identical over 10 bases. CDR3 size: 17 residues. Germline V lookup: CDR1 WNHNN, CDR2 SYGVQD (reference sequence). Trimming removed 4 bases from V and 4 bases from J; junction bases left unmatched: 9. The CDR3 DNA is TGCGCCAGCAGTGGCCCTAGCGGGGGCTCGACCACCGGGGAGCTGTTTTTT. Translation: CASSGPSGGSTTGELFF.